The source of this TCR beta chain is a study of OX40 agonist ivuxolimab in advanced cancers. Study details: Patients received ivuxolimab, an agonistic anti-OX40 (CD134) antibody.

Germline V lookup: CDR1 SGDLS, CDR2 YYNGEE. The CDR3 has 14 amino acids. The germline V and J ends were trimmed by 0 bases and 5 bases, with 8 bases remaining between them. The assay was immunoSEQ multiplex PCR, and TCRdb's table has in-frame clones only and misses some. The profile shows 90,000 to 100,000 clones, approximately 90% of them singletons. This clonotype was sampled from an adult with an advanced solid tumor such as melanoma, head and neck, liver or kidney cancer. This material consisted of CD4+ or CD8+ T cells sorted from blood, taken in a trial of the OX40 agonist ivuxolimab. The chain links TRBV9 to TRBJ1-4; tentatively, D is TRBD1 (5 bases). CDR3 bases: TGTGCCAGCAGCGTAGGACAGCCGAATGAAAAACTGTTTTTT. This codes for CASSVGQPNEKLFF.